The 9 T cell receptor beta chains below come from one sample, sequenced in a study of T cell repertoires in cytomegalovirus infection. TCRdb re-called the reads through MiXCR, storing one row per CDR3 protein. The repertoire holds 170,000 or so distinct CDR3 sequences, with 17% as singletons. The sample consisted of CD8+ T cells from PBMCs. The receptor source for this set is a human donor in good health (CMV status not recorded). Some clones in this sample may be carry-over from other donors' samples.

The rearrangement joins TRBV28 to TRBJ1-5; D is perhaps TRBD1 (5 bases). The CDR3 has 16 amino acids. The V and J ends lost 4 bases and 6 bases respectively, with 19 bases between them. From germline, CDR1 is MDHEN and CDR2 SYDVKM. This CDR3 is CASSSSVAGPRQPQHF. Written as DNA, the CDR3 is TGTGCCAGCAGTTCCTCCGTGGCAGGGCCGCGTCAGCCCCAGCATTTT.

V and J are TRBV4-1 and TRBJ1-2, with D uncertain. The V and J ends lost 1 base and 2 bases respectively, with 11 bases between them. Germline values: CDR1 MGHRA, CDR2 YSYEKL. This CDR3 region has 15 residues. CDR3 nucleotides: TGCGCCAGCAGCCAAGGGATATCGGGGAACTATGGCTACACCTTC. It translates to CASSQGISGNYGYTF.

J is TRBJ1-2 and V is TRBV4-2; a possible D gene is TRBD1 (5 bases). The CDR3 runs 11 residues. V was pared by 0 bases and J by 13 bases, with 9 bases between. Germline assignment: CDR1 LGHNA and CDR2 YNFKEQ. The CDR3 is CASSQDLGVTF. The CDR3 DNA sequence: TGTGCCAGCAGCCAAGATCTGGGGGTCACCTTC.

The chain has TRBV15 and TRBJ2-1; 9 positions match TRBD2. After removal of 0 bases from V and 0 bases from J, the junction contained 6 bases not matched to a gene. Germline V CDR1 and CDR2: LNHNV, YYDKDF (reference sequence). This CDR3 is built from 18 residues. The CDR3 bases are TGTGCCACCAGCAGAGATGGGACTAGCTCTAGCTCCTACAATGAGCAGTTCTTC. It encodes CATSRDGTSSSSYNEQFF.

The chain uses TRBV12-3 or TRBV12-4 and TRBJ2-7; maybe TRBD2 (7 bases). With 3 bases removed from V and 5 bases from J, the gap between germline ends came to 23 bases. This CDR3 has 17 amino acids. The CDR3 region is CASSLGISGGAFHEQYF. The CDR3 DNA reads TGTGCCAGCAGTTTGGGTATAAGTGGGGGGGCTTTCCACGAGCAGTACTTC.

This chain uses TRBV7-9 with TRBJ2-2, with TRBD2 as a possible D gene (6 bases). The CDR3 totals 17 residues. Trimming removed 6 bases from V and 4 bases from J, with 21 bases in between. The germline CDR1 and CDR2 sequences are SEHNR and FQNEAQ (reference sequence). The CDR3 loop is CASSFSGGTGPTGELFF. CDR3 sequence (DNA): TGTGCCAGCAGTTTTAGCGGTGGCACGGGTCCCACCGGGGAGCTGTTTTTT. Full variable domain (outside the CDR3, taken from reference TRBV7-9 and TRBJ2-2): DTGVSQNPRHKITKRGQNVTFRCDPISEHNRLYWYRQTLGQGPEFLTYFQNEAQLEKSRLLSDRFSAERPKGSFSTLEIQRTEQGDSAMYLCASSFSGGTGPTGELFFGEGSRLTVL.

The V gene is TRBV7-3, the J gene TRBJ2-2; the D gene is possibly TRBD2 (5 bases). Trimming pared 1 base from V and 1 base from J, leaving 7 bases between. The CDR3 contains 15 residues. CDR1 SGHTA and CDR2 FQGTGA come from the germline V gene. This CDR3 reads CASSLRGMNTGELFF. The CDR3 DNA reads TGTGCCAGCAGCTTAAGAGGGATGAACACCGGGGAGCTGTTTTTT.

This clonotype was counted between two and nine times. In DNA form, the CDR3 reads TGTGCCAGCAGCTTGCAGGGTAATAGCAATCAGCCCCAGCATTTT. Its translation: CASSLQGNSNQPQHF. This chain uses TRBV7-8 with TRBJ1-5, with a tentative D call TRBD1 (5 bases). Germline loops: CDR1 SGHVS, CDR2 FQNEAQ. V was clipped by 3 bases and J by 0 bases, with 9 bases between them. The CDR3 consists of 15 residues.

The table lists this clonotype with a few counts. As DNA, the CDR3 is TGTGCCAGCAGCTTAGGATCGGGCAACGACAATGAGCAGTTCTTC. This encodes CASSLGSGNDNEQFF. The J gene is TRBJ2-1, the V gene TRBV11-2; no clear D. Trimming left V 1 base short and J 5 bases short, with 12 bases between. The CDR3 sequence is 15 residues long. Germline CDR1 and CDR2: SGHAT and FQNNGV.